Each of the 23 T cell receptor beta chains below was sequenced from the same sample in a study of OX40 agonist ivuxolimab in advanced cancers. Using immunoSEQ multiplex PCR, the repertoire was profiled, and TCRdb retains in-frame clones only, with some absent. The data show about 49,000 clones, about nine tenths seen once. Sequencing was performed on CD4+ or CD8+ T cells sorted from blood, taken in a trial of the OX40 agonist ivuxolimab. The receptors originated from an adult with an advanced solid tumor such as melanoma, head and neck, liver or kidney cancer.

The chain carries TRBV28 and TRBJ1-2; tentative D call: TRBD1 (6 bases). The V gene lost 6 bases and the J gene lost 6 bases, with 14 bases spanning the gap. The CDR3 has 13 residues. Per the germline V gene, CDR1 is MDHEN and CDR2 is SYDVKM. In DNA form, the CDR3 reads TGTGCCAGCAGCCCTACCGGACAGAATGGCTACACCTTC. This encodes CASSPTGQNGYTF.

The chain employs TRBV4-2 and TRBJ2-7, with 9 positions matching TRBD1. The CDR3 length is 15 residues. The germline V gene encodes CDR1 LGHNA and CDR2 YNFKEQ. V was clipped by 3 bases and J by 7 bases; unmatched bases: 10. The CDR3 loop reads CASSHTDRGPGEQYF. The CDR3 region has the DNA TGTGCCAGCAGCCACACGGACAGGGGCCCTGGGGAGCAGTACTTC.

This rearrangement joins TRBV5-1 to TRBJ1-2, with D possibly matching TRBD1 (6 bases). Germline CDR1 is SGHRS and CDR2 is YFSETQ. This CDR3 has 13 residues. V lost 4 bases to trimming and J lost 4 bases, with 11 bases between them. The CDR3 spells CASSPQGSYGYTF. The CDR3, as DNA: TGCGCCAGCAGCCCTCAGGGGTCCTATGGCTACACCTTC.

The chain links TRBV9 to TRBJ2-1; the D gene is possibly TRBD2 (5 bases). The CDR3 runs to 15 residues. V lost 0 bases, J lost 3 bases, and 10 bases lay in between. CDR1 SGDLS and CDR2 YYNGEE come from the germline V gene. Here the CDR3 reads CASSVDGKGYNEQFF. The CDR3 bases are TGTGCCAGCAGCGTAGACGGGAAGGGCTACAATGAGCAGTTCTTC.

The chain links TRBV6-1 to TRBJ2-1; TRBD2 aligns across 14 bases. With V trimmed by 4 bases and J by 9 bases, 14 bases remained unmatched. The CDR3 covers 18 residues. Germline CDR1 reads MNHNS; CDR2 reads SASEGT. The CDR3 sequence: CASSGLAGGPSSLGEQFF. The CDR3 DNA sequence: TGTGCCAGCAGTGGACTAGCGGGAGGGCCGTCTTCGCTCGGTGAGCAGTTCTTC.

The rearrangement uses TRBV5-1 and TRBJ2-7; D gene unclear. CDR3 length: 13 residues. CDR1 is SGHRS, CDR2 YFSETQ, per germline. V shed 1 base and J shed 7 bases, with 12 bases lying between them. This CDR3 reads CASSLRPPLEQYF. CDR3 DNA sequence: TGCGCCAGCAGCTTGAGACCACCCCTGGAGCAGTACTTC.

The chain employs TRBV19 and TRBJ1-1; weak D call: TRBD1 (6 bases). V shed 1 base and J shed 5 bases, with 14 bases lying between them. Per germline, CDR1 LNHDA and CDR2 SQIVND (reference sequence). The CDR3 spans 15 residues. CDR3: CASSIGDTLGTEAFF. The CDR3 DNA reads as TGTGCCAGTAGTATAGGGGACACCTTAGGGACTGAAGCTTTCTTT.

The V call is TRBV5-1, the J call TRBJ2-7; D is uncertain. V lost 2 bases and J lost 0, with 9 bases in between. There are 14 residues in the CDR3. Germline V gene data show CDR1 as SGHRS and CDR2 as YFSETQ. CDR3 nucleotides: TGCGCCAGCAGCTTAGTGGTGAGCTCCTACGAGCAGTACTTC. Protein: CASSLVVSSYEQYF.

The J gene is TRBJ2-2, the V gene TRBV5-1; TRBD1 is a possible D gene (6 bases). The germline V gene has CDR1 SGHRS and CDR2 YFSETQ. This CDR3 comprises 16 residues. V was trimmed by 0 bases and J by 3 bases, leaving 12 bases between them. CDR3 loop: CASSLVQGTDTGELFF. The CDR3 DNA follows: TGCGCCAGCAGCTTGGTTCAGGGGACGGACACCGGGGAGCTGTTTTTT.

V usage is TRBV4-2 and J usage is TRBJ1-3; D ambiguous. V was trimmed by 0 bases and J by 2 bases, leaving 8 bases between them. Germline CDR1 is LGHNA and CDR2 is YNFKEQ. The CDR3 is 15 amino acids. CDR3 nucleotide sequence: TGTGCCAGCAGCCAAGATTGGACGGCTGGAAACACCATATATTTT. This gives the protein CASSQDWTAGNTIYF.

The V call is TRBV27, the J call TRBJ2-5; no clear D gene. V dropped 4 bases and J dropped 7 bases, with 13 bases sitting between them. Germline V CDR1 and CDR2: MNHEY, SMNVEV (reference sequence). The CDR3 totals 13 residues. The CDR3 here is CASSSTTSGTQYF. DNA of the CDR3: TGTGCCAGCAGTTCTACAACCTCCGGGACCCAGTACTTC.

The V call is TRBV30, the J call TRBJ2-1; the D gene is possibly TRBD2 (6 bases). V was cut by 2 bases and J by 7 bases, with 9 bases left in between. The V gene's germline CDR1 is GTSNPN and CDR2 SVGIG (reference sequence). This CDR3 has 12 residues. The CDR3 region is CAWSPGRNEQFF. Here the CDR3 DNA reads TGTGCCTGGAGTCCAGGGAGGAATGAGCAGTTCTTC.

The chain carries TRBV5-1 and TRBJ2-1; 10 nucleotides align to TRBD2. V lost 6 bases and J lost 7; bases outside the gene matches: 7. The CDR3 is made up of 14 amino acids. The germline gives CDR1 SGHRS, CDR2 YFSETQ. The CDR3 bases are TGCGCCAGCACTCCGGGACTAGCGCTGAATGAGCAGTTCTTC. This encodes CASTPGLALNEQFF.

The chain employs TRBV28 and TRBJ2-3; D uncertain. Trimming removed 6 bases at V and 2 bases at J, with 6 bases between. Germline lookup yields CDR1 MDHEN and CDR2 SYDVKM. This CDR3 region has 12 residues. CDR3 bases: TGTGCCAGCAGCCCCCCCACAGATACGCAGTATTTT. Translated, it gives CASSPPTDTQYF.

The rearrangement uses TRBV5-6 and TRBJ1-6; 8 bases map to TRBD1. Trimming at V came to 5 bases and at J to 0 bases, leaving 7 bases not matched to a gene. The CDR3 length is 17 residues. Germline V gives CDR1 SGHDT, CDR2 YYEEEE. The CDR3 reads CASRTGAAGSYNSPLHF. The CDR3 DNA follows: TGTGCCAGCAGGACAGGGGCGGCGGGCTCCTATAATTCACCCCTCCACTTT.

J is TRBJ2-1 and V is TRBV5-1, with TRBD1 matching 9 bases. From germline, CDR1 is SGHRS and CDR2 YFSETQ. The V gene end was trimmed by 4 bases and the J gene end by 4 bases; junction bases not matched to a gene: 6. The CDR3 is 15 residues long. The CDR3 region has the DNA TGCGCCAGCAGCCTGGGACAGGGAGATTACAATGAGCAGTTCTTC. It specifies CASSLGQGDYNEQFF. The full variable domain, its missing parts supplied by reference TRBV5-1 and TRBJ2-1, is KAGVTQTPRYLIKTRGQQVTLSCSPISGHRSVSWYQQTPGQGLQFLFEYFSETQRNKGNFPGRFSGRQFSNSRSEMNVSTLELGDSALYLCASSLGQGDYNEQFFGPGTRLTVL.

V and J are TRBV28 and TRBJ2-3; 8 positions agree with TRBD2. The CDR3 loop spans 17 amino acids. Germline V lookup: CDR1 MDHEN, CDR2 SYDVKM. The junction had 8 bases not matched to a gene; V was cut back by 1 base and J by 2 bases. CDR3 loop: CASSLSIAGSLTDTQYF. CDR3 nucleotides: TGTGCCAGCAGTTTATCCATAGCGGGATCCCTCACAGATACGCAGTATTTT.

This clone was seen just once. The chain is built from TRBV7-9 and TRBJ2-5; D possibly corresponds to TRBD2 (5 bases). The J call may be mistaken, given a closer DNA end match to TRBJ2-7. This CDR3 has 16 amino acids. The V gene's germline CDR1 is SEHNR and CDR2 FQNEAQ (reference sequence). As DNA, the CDR3 is TGTGCCAGCAGCCCCGGACGAGGGCCTTTACCCTACGAGCAGTACTTC. Residues: CASSPGRGPLPYEQYF.

This clone occurred once. Sequence at one end of the junction differs from germline and may be a read error. The chain has TRBV6-5 and TRBJ2-4; 7 bases match TRBD2. This CDR3 region has 12 residues. Germline assignment: CDR1 MNHEY and CDR2 SVGAGI. This chain's CDR3 is CASSAGGRAMNF. The CDR3 coding sequence is TGTGCCAGCAGCGCCGGAGGGAGGGCAATGAACTTC.

The V and J genes are TRBV20-1 and TRBJ2-1; the D is unclear. This CDR3 comprises 11 residues. V lost 3 bases and J 8 bases, leaving 8 bases between the germline ends. Per germline, CDR1 DFQATT and CDR2 SNEGSKA (reference sequence). The CDR3 region is CSASRRDEQFF. For the CDR3, the DNA is TGCAGTGCTAGTCGGCGAGATGAGCAGTTCTTC.

The V and J genes are TRBV5-6 and TRBJ1-1, with D perhaps matching TRBD1 (5 bases). Germline V lookup: CDR1 SGHDT, CDR2 YYEEEE. Trimming removed 4 bases from V and 1 base from J, with 11 bases in between. The CDR3 contains 14 residues. CDR3: CASSRGRTNTEAFF. The CDR3 nucleotides are TGTGCCAGCAGCCGGGGACGGACGAACACTGAAGCTTTCTTT.

The chain is built from TRBV5-6 and TRBJ1-5; D call uncertain. The CDR3 spans 13 residues. Germline lookup yields CDR1 SGHDT and CDR2 YYEEEE. Between the trimmed V and J ends, which lost 0 bases and 3 bases, there was a span of 4 bases. The CDR3 sequence is CASSLGYNQPQHF. DNA for the CDR3: TGTGCCAGCAGCTTGGGGTACAATCAGCCCCAGCATTTT.

This clone was seen once. J is TRBJ2-3 and V is TRBV4-3; 10 bases map to TRBD2. V shed 4 bases, J shed 5 bases, and the junction held 9 bases outside the gene matches. The germline V gene encodes CDR1 LGHNA and CDR2 YSLEER. The CDR3 consists of 16 residues. The CDR3 DNA reads TGCGCCAGCAGCCCGTACAGCGGGAGGGCGGGAGATACGCAGTATTTT. The encoded protein is CASSPYSGRAGDTQYF.